Listed here are 5 T cell receptor beta chains from one sample, sequenced in a study of regulatory T cells in long-lasting Graves disease. Relying on iRepertoire HTBI primers and Arm-PCR of CDR3 regions, the team built TCR beta libraries. A single record per CDR3 protein comes from TCRdb applying MiXCR to the multiplex PCR reads. The sample consists of hundreds of thousands of distinct CDR3 sequences, roughly 16% of them appearing once. Time point defined: newly diagnosed GD, antithyroid drugs for less than 3 months. From RNA extracted from PBMCs, the TCR library was made. These same data were also listed under a study on T cells in Graves' hyperthyroidism and ophthalmopathy.

Sequencing was performed on peripheral blood mononuclear cells (PBMCs), taken at new diagnosis, from a patient treated with antithyroid drugs. The receptors derive from a man younger than 35 with Graves disease.

The V call is TRBV19, the J call TRBJ1-5; TRBD1 agrees at 9 bases. CDR1 and CDR2 from the germline V gene are LNHDA and SQIVND (reference sequence). The CDR3 spans 13 residues. The J segment lost 7 bases and the V segment lost 10 bases, leaving 8 bases of the junction unmatched. CDR3 nucleotides: TGTGCCACCAACAGGGGGCGCGGGCAGCCCCAGCATTTT. It yields the protein CATNRGRGQPQHF.

The gene calls are TRBV25-1 and TRBJ1-1, with 7 bases identical to TRBD1. J was trimmed by 5 bases and V by 7 bases; bases with no gene match: 7. Germline-derived CDR1 and CDR2 are MGHDK and SYGVNS. The CDR3 totals 13 residues. The CDR3 here is CASTATGITEAFF. In nucleotides, the CDR3 is TGTGCCAGCACCGCGACAGGGATAACTGAAGCTTTCTTT.

This sequence joins TRBV7-9 and TRBJ2-1; D unresolved. V lost 2 bases and J lost 3, with 5 bases in between. The CDR3 is 13 amino acids. Germline values: CDR1 SEHNR, CDR2 FQNEAQ (reference sequence). CDR3: CASSLIDYNEQFF. CDR3 sequence (DNA): TGTGCCAGCAGCTTAATCGACTACAATGAGCAGTTCTTC.

V and J are TRBV7-9 and TRBJ2-3; 9 nucleotides agree with TRBD2. The CDR3 contains 17 residues. V was clipped by 1 base and J by 5 bases; unmatched bases: 10. CDR1 SEHNR and CDR2 FQNEAQ come from the germline V gene (reference sequence). The DNA for the CDR3 is TGTGCCAGCAGCTTAGATGGGTGGGGACTAGCACAAGATACGCAGTATTTT. The encoded protein is CASSLDGWGLAQDTQYF.

This clonotype was detected ten times or more. The DNA of the CDR3 is TGCAGTGCTAGAGATAGGGGCACTGGGGAGCAGTTCTTC. It yields the protein CSARDRGTGEQFF. The chain combines TRBV20-1 with TRBJ2-1, with a tentative D call TRBD1 (5 bases). Germline V gene data show CDR1 as DFQATT and CDR2 as SNEGSKA (reference sequence). Between the trimmed V and J ends, which lost 0 bases and 10 bases, there was a span of 13 bases. The CDR3 is made up of 13 amino acids.